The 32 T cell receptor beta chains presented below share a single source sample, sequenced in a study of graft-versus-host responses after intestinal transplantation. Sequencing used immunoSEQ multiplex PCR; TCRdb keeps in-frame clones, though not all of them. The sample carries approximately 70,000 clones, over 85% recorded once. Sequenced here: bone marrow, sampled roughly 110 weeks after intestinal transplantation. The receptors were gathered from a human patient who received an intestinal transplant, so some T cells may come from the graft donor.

In DNA form, the CDR3 reads TGTGCCAGCAGTAGAGGGGCCTTACGCGAAAAACTGTTTTTT. Translation: CASSRGALREKLFF. The chain combines TRBV6-1 with TRBJ1-4; possibly TRBD1 for D (5 bases). V shed 5 bases and J shed 8 bases, with 15 bases lying between them. This CDR3 is 14 amino acids long. Germline CDR1 reads MNHNS; CDR2 reads SASEGT.

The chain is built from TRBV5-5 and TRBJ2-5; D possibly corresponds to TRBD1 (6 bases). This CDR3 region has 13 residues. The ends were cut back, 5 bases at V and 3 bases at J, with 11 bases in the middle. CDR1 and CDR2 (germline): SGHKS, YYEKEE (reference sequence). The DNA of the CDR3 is TGTGCCAGCAGGGGAAGACAGGAAGAGACCCAGTACTTC. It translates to CASRGRQEETQYF.

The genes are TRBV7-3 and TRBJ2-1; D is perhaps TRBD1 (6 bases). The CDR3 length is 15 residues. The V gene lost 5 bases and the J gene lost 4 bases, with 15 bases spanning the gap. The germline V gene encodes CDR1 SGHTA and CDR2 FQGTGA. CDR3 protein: CASSPFGGPYNEQFF. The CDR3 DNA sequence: TGTGCCAGCAGCCCCTTTGGGGGCCCATACAATGAGCAGTTCTTC.

The CDR3 here is CASSRQDREITYEQYF. The DNA of the CDR3 is TGTGCCAGCAGTCGCCAGGACAGGGAAATTACGTACGAGCAGTACTTC. The rearrangement joins TRBV11-3 to TRBJ2-7; 8 bases fit TRBD1. Germline trimming cut 6 bases from V and 4 bases from J; bases unmatched to any gene: 14. The CDR3 is 16 amino acids. CDR1 SGHNT and CDR2 YENEEA come from the germline V gene.

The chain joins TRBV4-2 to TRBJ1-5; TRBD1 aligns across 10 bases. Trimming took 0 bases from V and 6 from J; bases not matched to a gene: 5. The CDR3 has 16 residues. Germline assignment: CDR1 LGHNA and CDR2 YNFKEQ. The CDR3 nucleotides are TGTGCCAGCAGCCAAGATGGGACAGGGGCTGGTCAGCCCCAGCATTTT. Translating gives CASSQDGTGAGQPQHF.

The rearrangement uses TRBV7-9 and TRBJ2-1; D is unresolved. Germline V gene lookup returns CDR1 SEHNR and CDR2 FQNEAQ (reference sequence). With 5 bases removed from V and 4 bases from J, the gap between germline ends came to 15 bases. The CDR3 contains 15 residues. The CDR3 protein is CASSEPRRPYNEQFF. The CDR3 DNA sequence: TGTGCCAGCAGCGAACCCCGACGACCTTACAATGAGCAGTTCTTC. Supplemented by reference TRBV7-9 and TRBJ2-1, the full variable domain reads DTGVSQNPRHKITKRGQNVTFRCDPISEHNRLYWYRQTLGQGPEFLTYFQNEAQLEKSRLLSDRFSAERPKGSFSTLEIQRTEQGDSAMYLCASSEPRRPYNEQFFGPGTRLTVL.

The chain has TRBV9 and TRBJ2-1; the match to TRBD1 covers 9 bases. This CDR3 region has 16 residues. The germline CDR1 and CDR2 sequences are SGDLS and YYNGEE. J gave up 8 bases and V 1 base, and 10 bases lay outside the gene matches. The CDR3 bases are TGTGCCAGCAGCGTAAAACTCGGACAGGGGTCCCATGAGCAGTTCTTC. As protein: CASSVKLGQGSHEQFF.

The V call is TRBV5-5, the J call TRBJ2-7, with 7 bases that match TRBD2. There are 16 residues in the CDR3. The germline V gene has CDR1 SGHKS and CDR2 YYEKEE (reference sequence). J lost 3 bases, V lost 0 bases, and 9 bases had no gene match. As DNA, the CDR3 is TGTGCCAGCAGCTTGGCCACCGGGACTACCCACTACGAGCAGTACTTC. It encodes CASSLATGTTHYEQYF.

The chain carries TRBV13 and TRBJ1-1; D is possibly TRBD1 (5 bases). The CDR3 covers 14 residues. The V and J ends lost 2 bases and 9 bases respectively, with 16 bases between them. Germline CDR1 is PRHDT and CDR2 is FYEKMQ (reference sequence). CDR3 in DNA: TGTGCCAGCAGCTTATTTCTAGGGGACCACCAAGCTTTCTTT. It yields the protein CASSLFLGDHQAFF.

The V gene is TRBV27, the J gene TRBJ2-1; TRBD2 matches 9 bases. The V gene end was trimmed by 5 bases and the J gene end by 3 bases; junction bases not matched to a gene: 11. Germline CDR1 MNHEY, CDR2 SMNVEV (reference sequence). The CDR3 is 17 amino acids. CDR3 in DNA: TGTGCCAGCAGTCCTGACCTGAGCGGGGGGATCTACAATGAGCAGTTCTTC. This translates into CASSPDLSGGIYNEQFF.

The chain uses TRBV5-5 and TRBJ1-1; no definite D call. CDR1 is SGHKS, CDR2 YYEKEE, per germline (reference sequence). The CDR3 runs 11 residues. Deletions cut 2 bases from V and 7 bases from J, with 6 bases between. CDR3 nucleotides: TGTGCCAGCAGCTTTGGCCTTGAAGCTTTCTTT. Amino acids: CASSFGLEAFF. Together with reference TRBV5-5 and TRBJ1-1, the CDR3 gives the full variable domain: DAGVTQSPTHLIKTRGQQVTLRCSPISGHKSVSWYQQVLGQGPQFIFQYYEKEERGRGNFPDRFSARQFPNYSSELNVNALLLGDSALYLCASSFGLEAFFGQGTRLTVV.

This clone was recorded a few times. CDR3 protein: CASSPGVGSNQPQHF. The CDR3 DNA reads as TGTGCCAGCTCCCCGGGGGTTGGCAGCAATCAGCCCCAGCATTTT. The chain joins TRBV18 to TRBJ1-5; perhaps TRBD1 as D (5 bases). V gave up 6 bases and J gave up 1 base, with 13 bases separating them. Germline-derived CDR1 and CDR2 are KGHSH and LQKENI. CDR3 length: 15 residues.

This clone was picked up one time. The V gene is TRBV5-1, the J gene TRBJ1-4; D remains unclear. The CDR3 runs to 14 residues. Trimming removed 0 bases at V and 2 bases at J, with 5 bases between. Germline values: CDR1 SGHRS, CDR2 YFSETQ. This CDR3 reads CASSLAGTNEKLFF. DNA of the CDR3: TGCGCCAGCAGCTTGGCTGGGACTAATGAAAAACTGTTTTTT.

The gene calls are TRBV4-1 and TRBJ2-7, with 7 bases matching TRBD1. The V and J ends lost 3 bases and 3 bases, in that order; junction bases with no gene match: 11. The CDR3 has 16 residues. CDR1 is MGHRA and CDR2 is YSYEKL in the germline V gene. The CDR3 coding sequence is TGCGCCAGCAGCCAGGTACACCGGGACAGACTCTACGAGCAGTACTTC. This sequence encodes CASSQVHRDRLYEQYF.

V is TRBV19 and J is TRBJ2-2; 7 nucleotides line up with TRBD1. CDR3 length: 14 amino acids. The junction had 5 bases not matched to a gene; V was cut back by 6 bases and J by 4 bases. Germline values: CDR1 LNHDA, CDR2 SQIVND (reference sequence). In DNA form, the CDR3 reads TGTGCCAGTAGCCCGACAGGGCCCACCGGGGAGCTGTTTTTT. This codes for CASSPTGPTGELFF.

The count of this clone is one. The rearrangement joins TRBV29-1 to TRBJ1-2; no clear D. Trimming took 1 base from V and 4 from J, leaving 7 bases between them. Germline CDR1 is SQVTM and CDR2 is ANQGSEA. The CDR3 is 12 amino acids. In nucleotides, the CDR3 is TGCAGCGTTGAAGCTGAGATCTATGGCTACACCTTC. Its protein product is CSVEAEIYGYTF. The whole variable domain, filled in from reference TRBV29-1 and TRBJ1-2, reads SAVISQKPSRDICQRGTSLTIQCQVDSQVTMMFWYRQQPGQSLTLIATANQGSEATYESGFVIDKFPISRPNLTFSTLTVSNMSPEDSSIYLCSVEAEIYGYTFGSGTRLTVV.

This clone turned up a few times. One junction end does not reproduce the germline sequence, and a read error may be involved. CDR3 in amino acids: CASSSGPGAFF. The CDR3, as DNA: TGTGCCAGCAGTTCTGGGCCTGGGGCCTTTTTT. The chain recombines TRBV28 with TRBJ1-6; D perhaps matches TRBD1 (5 bases). CDR3 length: 11 residues. From germline, CDR1 is MDHEN and CDR2 SYDVKM.

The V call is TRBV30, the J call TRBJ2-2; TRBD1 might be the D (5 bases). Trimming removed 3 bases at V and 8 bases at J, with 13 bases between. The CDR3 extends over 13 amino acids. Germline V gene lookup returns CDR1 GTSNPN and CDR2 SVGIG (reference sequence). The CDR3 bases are TGTGCCTGGAGCCCCCTTGGGGCGGGGGAGCTGTTTTTT. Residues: CAWSPLGAGELFF.

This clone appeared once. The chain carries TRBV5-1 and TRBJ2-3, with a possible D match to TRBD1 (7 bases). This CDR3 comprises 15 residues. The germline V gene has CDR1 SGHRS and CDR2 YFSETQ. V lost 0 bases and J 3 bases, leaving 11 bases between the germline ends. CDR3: CASSLDRGGTDTQYF. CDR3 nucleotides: TGCGCCAGCAGCTTGGACAGGGGAGGTACAGATACGCAGTATTTT.

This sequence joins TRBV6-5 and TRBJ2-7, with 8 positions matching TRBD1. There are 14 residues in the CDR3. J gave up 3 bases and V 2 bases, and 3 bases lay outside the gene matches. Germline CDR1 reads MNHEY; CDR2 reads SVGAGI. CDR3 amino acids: CASSYGRGLYEQYF. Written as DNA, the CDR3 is TGTGCCAGCAGTTACGGCAGGGGGCTCTACGAGCAGTACTTC.

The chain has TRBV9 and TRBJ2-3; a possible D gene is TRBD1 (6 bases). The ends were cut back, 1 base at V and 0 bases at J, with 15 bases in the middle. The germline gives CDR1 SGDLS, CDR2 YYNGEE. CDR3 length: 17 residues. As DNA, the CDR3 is TGTGCCAGCAGCGTATCATCAGGCCAGGGGAGCACAGATACGCAGTATTTT. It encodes CASSVSSGQGSTDTQYF.

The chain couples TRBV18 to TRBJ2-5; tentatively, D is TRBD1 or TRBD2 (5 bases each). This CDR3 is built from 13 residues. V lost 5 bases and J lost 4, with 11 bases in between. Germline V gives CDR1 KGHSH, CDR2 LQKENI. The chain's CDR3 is CASSGARGETQYF. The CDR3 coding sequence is TGTGCCAGCTCAGGGGCCCGGGGAGAGACCCAGTACTTC.

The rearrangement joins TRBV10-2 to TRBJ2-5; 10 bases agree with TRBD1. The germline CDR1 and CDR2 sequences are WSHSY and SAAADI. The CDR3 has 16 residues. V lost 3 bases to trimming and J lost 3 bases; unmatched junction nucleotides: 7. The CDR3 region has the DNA TGCGCCAGCAGTGACCTGCCCGGGACAGGGGAAGAGACCCAGTACTTC. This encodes CASSDLPGTGEETQYF.

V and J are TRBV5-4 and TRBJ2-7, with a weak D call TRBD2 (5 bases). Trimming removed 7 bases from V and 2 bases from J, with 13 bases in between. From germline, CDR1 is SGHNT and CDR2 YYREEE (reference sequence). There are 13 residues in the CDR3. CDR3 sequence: CASSAVSAYEQYF. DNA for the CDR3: TGTGCCAGCTCAGCCGTTAGCGCCTACGAGCAGTACTTC.

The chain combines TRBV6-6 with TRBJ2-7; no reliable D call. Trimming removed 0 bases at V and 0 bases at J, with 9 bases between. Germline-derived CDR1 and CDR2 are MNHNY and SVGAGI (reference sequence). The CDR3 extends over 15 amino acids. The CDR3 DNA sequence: TGTGCCAGCAGTTACTCTGGCGGCAGCTCCTACGAGCAGTACTTC. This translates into CASSYSGGSSYEQYF.

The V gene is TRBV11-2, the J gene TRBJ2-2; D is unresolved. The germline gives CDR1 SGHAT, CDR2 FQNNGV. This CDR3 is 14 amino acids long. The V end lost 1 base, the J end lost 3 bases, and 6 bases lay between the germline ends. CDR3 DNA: TGTGCCAGCAGCTTAGGACGCTACACCGGGGAGCTGTTTTTT. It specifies CASSLGRYTGELFF.

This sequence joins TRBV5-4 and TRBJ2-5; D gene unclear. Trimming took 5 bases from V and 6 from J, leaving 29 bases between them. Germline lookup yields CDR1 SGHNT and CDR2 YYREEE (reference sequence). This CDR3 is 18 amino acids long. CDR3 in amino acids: CASRKTLAPENLKKTQYF. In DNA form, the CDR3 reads TGTGCCAGCAGGAAAACCCTGGCGCCCGAAAATCTCAAGAAGACCCAGTACTTC.

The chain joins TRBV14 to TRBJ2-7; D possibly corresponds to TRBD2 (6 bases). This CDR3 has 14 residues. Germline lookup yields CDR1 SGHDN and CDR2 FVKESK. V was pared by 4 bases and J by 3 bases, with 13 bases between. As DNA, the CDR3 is TGTGCCAGCAGCCCACGGGGGATTTACTACGAGCAGTACTTC. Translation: CASSPRGIYYEQYF.

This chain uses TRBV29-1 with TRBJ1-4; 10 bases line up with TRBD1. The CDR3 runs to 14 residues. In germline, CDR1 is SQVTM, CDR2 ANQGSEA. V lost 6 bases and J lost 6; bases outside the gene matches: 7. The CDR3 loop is CSVDPGTGDEKLFF. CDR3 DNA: TGCAGCGTAGACCCCGGGACAGGGGATGAAAAACTGTTTTTT.

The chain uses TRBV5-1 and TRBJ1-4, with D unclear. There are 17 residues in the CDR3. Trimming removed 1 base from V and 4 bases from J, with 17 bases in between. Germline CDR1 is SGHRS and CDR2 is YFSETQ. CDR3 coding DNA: TGCGCCAGCAGCTTGCGTAGAAACCCGACTGGTAATGAAAAACTGTTTTTT. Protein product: CASSLRRNPTGNEKLFF.

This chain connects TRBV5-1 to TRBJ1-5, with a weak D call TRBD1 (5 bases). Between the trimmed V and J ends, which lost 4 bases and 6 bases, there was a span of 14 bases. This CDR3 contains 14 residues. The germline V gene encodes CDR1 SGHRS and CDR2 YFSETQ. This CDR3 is CASSGTTAGQPQHF. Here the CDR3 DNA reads TGCGCCAGCAGCGGGACGACCGCGGGTCAGCCCCAGCATTTT. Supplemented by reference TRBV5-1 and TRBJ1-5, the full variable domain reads KAGVTQTPRYLIKTRGQQVTLSCSPISGHRSVSWYQQTPGQGLQFLFEYFSETQRNKGNFPGRFSGRQFSNSRSEMNVSTLELGDSALYLCASSGTTAGQPQHFGDGTRLSIL.

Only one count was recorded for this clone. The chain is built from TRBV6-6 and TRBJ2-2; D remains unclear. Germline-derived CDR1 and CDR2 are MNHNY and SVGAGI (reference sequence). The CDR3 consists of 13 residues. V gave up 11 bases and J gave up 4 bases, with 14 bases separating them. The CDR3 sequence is CARSGPPTGELFF. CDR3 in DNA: TGTGCCCGCTCCGGGCCTCCCACCGGGGAGCTGTTTTTT.